A selection of T cell receptor beta chains follows, all from one sample in a study of blood T cell repertoires in COVID-19. This table comes from immunoSEQ multiplex PCR, and its TCRdb copy is limited to in-frame clones, with some not included. The data hold tens of thousands of clones, with around 77% observed a single time. The sample was peripheral blood. The origin of the receptors is a man between 65 and 85 years old with active or convalescent COVID-19. CDR3s include the opening cysteine and the closing phenylalanine or tryptophan. D genes are given only for firm matches. Size is stated for part of the rows, as once, few or many counts, or as a class when the clone is expanded.

J | V | D | size | CDR3 | DNA
TRBJ2-5 | TRBV30 | NA | NA | CAWRRGKGLETQYF | TGTGCCTGGAGGAGGGGGAAGGGGTTGGAGACCCAGTACTTC
TRBJ1-3 | TRBV15 | NA | NA | CATSSRGFGEGNGNTIYF | TGTGCCACCAGCAGCAGAGGGTTCGGTGAGGGTAACGGAAACACCATATATTTT
TRBJ2-5 | TRBV24-1 | NA | NA | CATSDWRSGETQYF | TGTGCCACCAGTGATTGGAGGAGCGGAGAGACCCAGTACTTC
TRBJ2-3 | TRBV5-8 | TRBD2 | NA | CASSLNGGGDTQYF | TGTGCCAGCAGCTTGAACGGGGGGGGAGATACGCAGTATTTT
TRBJ2-2 | TRBV2 | NA | NA | CASRRGDTGELFF | TGTGCCAGCCGGCGGGGCGACACCGGGGAGCTGTTTTTT
TRBJ1-1 | TRBV28 | NA | few | CASSRTTGTRAFF | TGTGCCAGCAGTCGTACCACAGGGACGAGGGCTTTCTTT
TRBJ2-7 | TRBV10-3 | NA | NA | CAISDQQGSYEQYF | TGTGCCATCAGTGACCAACAGGGTTCCTACGAGCAGTACTTC
TRBJ2-3 | TRBV3-1/TRBV3-2 | NA | NA | CASSQDFWGNTQYF | TGTGCCAGCAGCCAAGATTTCTGGGGCAATACGCAGTATTTT
TRBJ2-1 | TRBV2 | TRBD2 | NA | CASSVRGGPFGEQFF | TGTGCCAGCTCGGTCCGCGGGGGTCCCTTTGGTGAGCAGTTCTTC
TRBJ1-1 | TRBV29-1 | NA | once | CSAHGQIKNTEAFF | TGCAGCGCTCACGGACAGATTAAAAACACTGAAGCTTTCTTT
TRBJ2-7 | TRBV5-6 | NA | NA | CASSLVQGRTYEQYF | TGTGCCAGCAGCTTGGTGCAGGGTAGGACCTACGAGCAGTACTTC
TRBJ2-1 | TRBV7-7 | TRBD1 | NA | CASSLGRGQGNEQFF | TGTGCTAGCAGCTTGGGTAGGGGACAGGGGAATGAGCAGTTCTTC
TRBJ1-1 | TRBV21-1 | NA | NA | CASSPSGVPDTEAFF | TGTGCCAGCAGCCCCTCAGGGGTTCCGGACACTGAAGCTTTCTTT
TRBJ2-7 | TRBV11-2 | TRBD2 | few | CASSPGLVNFGPYEQYF | TGTGCCAGCAGTCCGGGACTAGTAAATTTCGGGCCCTACGAGCAGTACTTC
TRBJ2-1 | TRBV5-1 | TRBD1 | NA | CASSLVRGRRNEQFF | TGCGCCAGCAGCTTGGTAAGGGGGCGGCGCAATGAGCAGTTCTTC
TRBJ2-5 | TRBV29-1 | NA | NA | CSGTRSETQYF | TGCAGCGGCACTAGATCCGAGACCCAGTACTTC
TRBJ2-5 | TRBV9 | NA | NA | CASSVSVGVQETQYF | TGTGCCAGCAGCGTCAGTGTCGGGGTCCAAGAGACCCAGTACTTC
TRBJ1-1 | TRBV29-1 | TRBD1 | NA | CSVCQGAEAFF | TGCAGCGTTTGTCAGGGGGCTGAAGCTTTCTTT
TRBJ1-1 | TRBV6-5 | TRBD1 | few | CASSSLGTVTEAFF | TGTGCCAGCAGTAGCCTGGGGACAGTCACTGAAGCTTTCTTT
TRBJ1-2 | TRBV11-3 | TRBD1 | many | CASSLGPGQGYGYTF | TGTGCCAGCAGCCTCGGTCCGGGACAGGGTTATGGCTACACCTTC
TRBJ1-6 | TRBV7-2 | TRBD1 | NA | CASSSSGTGTSPLHF | TGTGCCAGCAGCTCATCCGGGACAGGGACGTCACCCCTCCACTTT
TRBJ2-1 | TRBV5-6 | NA | NA | CASSLAGEQFF | TGTGCCAGCAGCTTAGCAGGTGAGCAGTTCTTC
TRBJ1-6 | TRBV9 | NA | NA | CASSVTADSYSPLHF | TGTGCCAGCAGCGTAACCGCGGACAGCTATTCACCCCTCCACTTT
TRBJ1-5 | TRBV19 | TRBD1 | NA | CASHWGDRGSQPQHF | TGTGCCAGTCATTGGGGGGACAGGGGCTCTCAGCCCCAGCATTTT
TRBJ2-2 | TRBV7-9 | NA | NA | CASSLRETGELFF | TGTGCCAGCAGCCTCAGGGAAACCGGGGAGCTGTTTTTT
TRBJ2-3 | TRBV29-1 | TRBD2 | few | CSVDASGGDTQYF | TGCAGCGTTGACGCTAGCGGGGGAGATACGCAGTATTTT
TRBJ2-3 | TRBV27 | NA | NA | CASSSSGNTDTQYF | TGTGCCAGCAGTTCCTCAGGGAACACAGATACGCAGTATTTT
TRBJ2-3 | TRBV3-1/TRBV3-2 | TRBD2 | NA | CASSQGTSGGAVDTQYF | TGTGCCAGCAGCCAAGGGACTAGCGGGGGGGCGGTAGATACGCAGTATTTT
TRBJ2-3 | TRBV5-4 | TRBD2 | NA | CASSTPTSGPDTQYF | TGTGCCAGCAGTACCCCGACTAGCGGGCCAGATACGCAGTATTTT
TRBJ2-7 | TRBV7-2 | NA | NA | CASSLTERVSEQYF | TGTGCCAGCAGCTTAACGGAGAGGGTTTCCGAGCAGTACTTC
TRBJ1-3 | TRBV6-1 | NA | NA | CASSEFWGAGNTIYF | TGTGCCAGCAGTGAATTCTGGGGAGCCGGAAACACCATATATTTT
TRBJ2-7 | TRBV27 | NA | NA | CASRSQSWEQYF | TGTGCCAGCAGGTCCCAAAGCTGGGAGCAGTACTTC
TRBJ2-1 | TRBV5-4 | NA | NA | CASSPTSDSYNEQFF | TGTGCCAGCAGCCCAACGAGCGACTCCTACAATGAGCAGTTCTTC
TRBJ1-6 | TRBV28 | NA | NA | CASSLENSPLHF | TGTGCCAGCAGCCTGGAGAATTCACCCCTCCACTTT
TRBJ2-7 | TRBV7-2 | NA | once | CASSLAAGIGYEQYF | TGTGCCAGCAGCTTAGCGGCAGGGATCGGTTACGAGCAGTACTTC
TRBJ2-3 | TRBV7-7 | NA | NA | CASSQTRGDTQYF | TGTGCTAGCAGCCAGACTAGGGGAGATACGCAGTATTTT
TRBJ2-5 | TRBV3-1/TRBV3-2 | NA | NA | CASSQRENQETQYF | TGTGCCAGCAGCCAAAGAGAAAACCAAGAGACCCAGTACTTC
TRBJ2-5 | TRBV28 | NA | once | CAYQSETQYF | TGTGCCTACCAGTCCGAGACCCAGTACTTC
TRBJ1-2 | TRBV6-4 | NA | many | CASRDRDNLYGYTF | TGTGCCAGCAGAGATCGGGACAACTTATATGGCTACACCTTC
TRBJ1-2 | TRBV7-9 | NA | once | CASSRTDGGYTF | TGTGCCAGCAGCCGGACAGACGGTGGCTACACCTTC
TRBJ2-7 | TRBV7-3 | TRBD1 | few | CASSLSGTGPYEQYF | TGTGCCAGCAGCTTATCCGGGACAGGGCCCTACGAGCAGTACTTC
TRBJ2-7 | TRBV6-5 | TRBD1 | NA | CASRPRTGGSYEQYF | TGTGCCAGCAGACCTCGGACAGGCGGTTCTTACGAGCAGTACTTC
TRBJ1-1 | TRBV11-3 | TRBD1 | NA | CASSTSTGLNTEAFF | TGTGCCAGCAGCACCTCGACAGGGTTGAACACTGAAGCTTTCTTT
TRBJ2-7 | TRBV9 | NA | once | CASSVGAAYEQYF | TGTGCCAGCAGCGTAGGGGCAGCCTACGAGCAGTACTTC
TRBJ1-3 | TRBV9 | TRBD1 | NA | CASSERTGVSGNTIYF | TGTGCCAGCAGCGAAAGGACAGGGGTCTCTGGAAACACCATATATTTT
TRBJ2-2 | TRBV3-1/TRBV3-2 | TRBD1 | NA | CASSRHGQGNTGELFF | TGTGCCAGCAGCCGGCACGGACAGGGGAACACCGGGGAGCTGTTTTTT
TRBJ1-3 | TRBV6-5 | NA | NA | CASSSGRQTGNTIYF | TGTGCCAGCAGTTCTGGGCGTCAGACTGGAAACACCATATATTTT
TRBJ2-3 | TRBV4-2 | NA | NA | CASSQSGDTQYF | TGTGCCAGCAGCCAGAGCGGGGATACGCAGTATTTT
TRBJ2-1 | TRBV3-1/TRBV3-2 | NA | few | CASSQVDEQFF | TGTGCCAGCAGCCAAGTCGATGAGCAGTTCTTC
TRBJ1-1 | TRBV10-3 | NA | NA | CAISSQVNTEAFF | TGTGCCATCAGTTCACAAGTGAACACTGAAGCTTTCTTT
TRBJ2-7 | TRBV5-6 | TRBD1 | few | CASSSSRGLSYEQYF | TGTGCCAGCAGCTCCTCCAGGGGGCTATCCTACGAGCAGTACTTC
TRBJ2-7 | TRBV28 | TRBD2 | NA | CASSTGTSDYEQYF | TGTGCCAGCAGCACCGGGACTAGCGACTACGAGCAGTACTTC
TRBJ1-5 | TRBV2 | TRBD1 | NA | CASSEGQGYQPQHF | TGTGCCAGCAGTGAAGGACAGGGGTATCAGCCCCAGCATTTT
TRBJ1-3 | TRBV2 | NA | NA | CASKLREGGNTIYF | TGTGCCAGCAAACTCAGGGAGGGAGGAAACACCATATATTTT
TRBJ2-5 | TRBV10-3 | NA | NA | CATQVAGSETQYF | TGTGCCACGCAGGTCGCGGGGTCAGAGACCCAGTACTTC
TRBJ1-3 | TRBV11-2 | NA | NA | CASSPYGQSSGNTIYF | TGTGCCAGCAGCCCATACGGACAGTCCTCTGGAAACACCATATATTTT
TRBJ2-1 | TRBV24-1 | TRBD1 | NA | CASRDREYNEQFF | TGTGCTTCCCGGGACAGAGAGTACAATGAGCAGTTCTTC
TRBJ2-1 | TRBV4-1 | NA | once | CASSQERWRGGRALDEQFF | TGCGCCAGCAGCCAAGAACGGTGGAGGGGGGGGCGAGCTCTCGATGAGCAGTTCTTC
TRBJ1-2 | TRBV28 | NA | NA | CASSLYGYGYTF | TGTGCCAGCAGTTTATACGGCTATGGCTACACCTTC